A single sample gave rise to the 14 T cell receptor beta chains below, sequenced in a study of PD-1 blockade in classical Hodgkin lymphoma. Clones were sequenced by immunoSEQ multiplex PCR, and TCRdb holds only the in-frame ones, with some missing. The sample shows tens of thousands of clones, 65% to 80% of them seen only once. Specified time point: cycle 4 day 1 (C4D1), after six to seven weeks of nivolumab. Exposure to brentuximab vedotin varied, and each patient had relapsed following autologous stem cell transplantation. Source: peripheral blood mononuclear cells (PBMCs), taken before the fourth cycle of nivolumab. Receptors were obtained from a human donor with classical Hodgkin lymphoma.

The sample holds a few counts of this clone. The chain couples TRBV7-2 to TRBJ1-5; D remains unclear. Germline assignment: CDR1 SGHTA and CDR2 FQGNSA. The CDR3 sequence is 14 residues long. V was cut by 5 bases and J by 7 bases, with 15 bases left in between. This chain's CDR3 is CASSPRQGRQPQHF. CDR3 bases: TGTGCCAGCAGCCCACGACAAGGTCGGCAGCCCCAGCATTTT.

V gene TRBV5-4 combines with J gene TRBJ1-2, with TRBD1 matching 7 bases. The germline V gene has CDR1 SGHNT and CDR2 YYREEE (reference sequence). V lost 0 bases to trimming and J lost 4 bases; unmatched junction nucleotides: 9. The CDR3 runs 16 residues. The CDR3 sequence is CASSLAHRGISYGYTF. In nucleotides, the CDR3 is TGTGCCAGCAGCTTGGCGCACAGGGGCATCTCCTATGGCTACACCTTC.

The chain couples TRBV14 to TRBJ2-5; D may be TRBD1 or TRBD2 (5 bases each). Germline assignment: CDR1 SGHDN and CDR2 FVKESK. CDR3 size: 13 residues. V lost 4 bases, J lost 8 bases, and 14 bases lay in between. In nucleotides, the CDR3 is TGTGCCAGCAGCCCCGGGACGCGCGGTACCCAGTACTTC. Encoded protein: CASSPGTRGTQYF.

The rearrangement uses TRBV6-5 and TRBJ2-7, with D unresolved. V dropped 8 bases and J dropped 1 base, with 12 bases sitting between them. The germline CDR1 and CDR2 sequences are MNHEY and SVGAGI. CDR3 length: 13 amino acids. The CDR3 loop is CASRSPASYEQYF. The CDR3 nucleotides read TGTGCCAGCCGCTCCCCCGCGTCCTACGAGCAGTACTTC.

The chain uses TRBV5-1 and TRBJ2-7; D remains unclear. This CDR3 contains 12 residues. The V gene's germline CDR1 is SGHRS and CDR2 YFSETQ. V was trimmed by 0 bases and J by 6 bases, leaving 7 bases between them. CDR3 DNA: TGCGCCAGCAGCTTGGGGGATCGCGAGCAGTACTTC. Amino acid sequence: CASSLGDREQYF.

This clone has a handful of counts. V gene TRBV10-3 combines with J gene TRBJ1-2; perhaps TRBD1 as D (5 bases). The V gene lost 4 bases and the J gene lost 5 bases, with 11 bases spanning the gap. The CDR3 covers 13 residues. Germline CDR1 reads ENHRY; CDR2 reads SYGVKD. CDR3 residues: CAISAEEGYGYTF. In nucleotides, the CDR3 is TGTGCCATCAGTGCAGAGGAGGGGTATGGCTACACCTTC.

Judged by abundance, this clone is medium-sized. The V gene is TRBV7-9, the J gene TRBJ2-1, with TRBD2 matching over 11 bases. The junction had 6 bases not matched to a gene; V was cut back by 5 bases and J by 6 bases. The CDR3 has 15 residues. Looked up from germline, CDR1 is SEHNR and CDR2 is FQNEAQ (reference sequence). CDR3 DNA sequence: TGTGCCAGCAGCGGTACCGGGACTAGCGGCAATGAGCAGTTCTTC. It translates to CASSGTGTSGNEQFF.

This chain links TRBV11-1 with TRBJ2-1; D unclear. The V gene lost 0 bases and the J gene lost 3 bases, with 9 bases spanning the gap. Germline V CDR1 and CDR2: SGHAT, FQDESV (reference sequence). There are 15 residues in the CDR3. CDR3 loop: CASSLAPDSYNEQFF. In DNA form, the CDR3 reads TGTGCCAGCAGCTTAGCCCCCGATAGCTACAATGAGCAGTTCTTC.

This clone was observed a handful of times. CDR3 region: CASSLRQGARGANVLTF. The CDR3 nucleotides read TGTGCCAGCAGCTTGAGACAGGGGGCTAGGGGGGCCAACGTCCTGACTTTC. The chain uses TRBV5-4 and TRBJ2-6; 10 bases fit TRBD1. Germline V CDR1 and CDR2: SGHNT, YYREEE (reference sequence). V shed 1 base and J 4 bases; nucleotides not matched to a gene: 5. This CDR3 spans 17 amino acids.

The V and J genes are TRBV11-1 and TRBJ2-3; D not resolved. V lost 1 base and J 6 bases, leaving 5 bases between the germline ends. The CDR3 covers 12 residues. Germline V CDR1 and CDR2: SGHAT, FQDESV (reference sequence). CDR3 sequence reads: CASSLVTDTQYF. The CDR3 bases are TGTGCCAGCAGCTTAGTTACGGATACGCAGTATTTT.

This rearrangement joins TRBV7-9 to TRBJ1-4; 8 nucleotides match TRBD1. CDR3 length: 14 amino acids. Per germline, CDR1 SEHNR and CDR2 FQNEAQ (reference sequence). J lost 5 bases, V lost 4 bases, and 3 bases had no gene match. CDR3 loop: CASSYQGANEKLFF. The CDR3 DNA follows: TGTGCCAGCAGCTACCAGGGGGCGAATGAAAAACTGTTTTTT.

This clone came up a few times. The chain joins TRBV7-8 to TRBJ2-1, with 12 bases fitting TRBD2. The CDR3 covers 16 residues. Trimming at V came to 5 bases and at J to 6 bases, leaving 8 bases not matched to a gene. Germline V gene data show CDR1 as SGHVS and CDR2 as FQNEAQ. CDR3 sequence: CASSPPLAGGFNEQFF. DNA for the CDR3: TGTGCCAGCAGCCCACCCCTAGCGGGAGGGTTCAATGAGCAGTTCTTC.

This rearrangement joins TRBV2 to TRBJ2-1; TRBD1 aligns across 10 bases. After removal of 4 bases from V and 7 bases from J, the junction contained 13 bases not matched to a gene. Germline-derived CDR1 and CDR2 are SNHLY and FYNNEI. This CDR3 has 17 amino acids. The CDR3 nucleotides are TGTGCCAGCAGTGTAAACCCTGGGACAGGGGATTATAATGAGCAGTTCTTC. Residues: CASSVNPGTGDYNEQFF.

This sequence joins TRBV7-3 and TRBJ2-2, with D unresolved. The CDR3 has 12 amino acids. CDR1 is SGHTA, CDR2 FQGTGA, per germline. The V end lost 5 bases, the J end lost 6 bases, and 7 bases lay between the germline ends. CDR3 protein: CASSRSAGELFF. The CDR3 DNA is TGTGCCAGCAGCCGCAGTGCCGGGGAGCTGTTTTTT.